These T cell receptor beta chains were read from a single sample in a study of blood T cell repertoires in COVID-19. The assay was immunoSEQ multiplex PCR, and TCRdb's table has in-frame clones only and misses some. The sample holds approximately 120,000 clones, roughly 74% seen once. Sample: peripheral blood. These TCRs come from a man older than 75 with COVID-19, enrolled during active disease. CDR3s include the opening cysteine and the closing phenylalanine or tryptophan. Fields, in order: D gene, J gene, CDR3 length, clone size, V gene, CDR3 DNA, CDR3 protein. D genes are given only for firm matches. Size is stated for part of the rows, as once, few or many counts, or as a class when the clone is expanded.

>NA|TRBJ2-2|15|NA|TRBV6-5
TGTGCCAGCAGTTACATCGAGTATGATAACGGGGAGCTGTTTTTT
CASSYIEYDNGELFF
>NA|TRBJ2-1|17|NA|TRBV28
TGTGCCAGCAGTTTATTCGGTAGCCCGAGCTCCTACAATGAGCAGTTCTTC
CASSLFGSPSSYNEQFF
>TRBD1|TRBJ1-4|14|NA|TRBV5-4
TGTGCCAGCAGCCCCGGGACAGGGAGGAAAAAACTGTTTTTT
CASSPGTGRKKLFF
>NA|TRBJ1-4|15|NA|TRBV10-2
TGCGCCAGCAGTGGGCCGACTAGAACTAATGAAAAACTGTTTTTT
CASSGPTRTNEKLFF
>NA|TRBJ2-7|15|NA|TRBV7-5
TGTGCCAGAAGCTTAACGTCAGAATTGGCCGACGAGCAGTACTTC
CARSLTSELADEQYF
>TRBD1|TRBJ2-7|13|few|TRBV12-3/TRBV12-4
TGTGCCAGCAGTCCTGACAGGGAGCGCGAGCAGTACTTC
CASSPDREREQYF
>NA|TRBJ1-1|13|NA|TRBV29-1
TGCAGCGTTAGGCGGGGGGTAGAGACTGAAGCTTTCTTT
CSVRRGVETEAFF
>NA|TRBJ1-6|15|NA|TRBV4-1
TGCGCCAGCAGCCAAGTTTCAAAAGGGACATCTCCCCTCCACTTT
CASSQVSKGTSPLHF
>TRBD1|TRBJ1-4|15|NA|TRBV19
TGTGCCAGTAGGAGGACAGGGGGCACTAATGAAAAACTGTTTTTT
CASRRTGGTNEKLFF
>TRBD1|TRBJ1-2|12|NA|TRBV5-8
TGTGCCAGCAGCAGACAGGGTCCTGGCTACACCTTC
CASSRQGPGYTF
>NA|TRBJ1-4|13|few|TRBV27
TGTGCCAGCAGCCTAGAGAGAAATGAAAAACTGTTTTTT
CASSLERNEKLFF
>NA|TRBJ1-2|15|NA|TRBV9
TGTGCCAGCAGCGTGACCCAGGGAAGAGGCTATGGCTACACCTTC
CASSVTQGRGYGYTF
>NA|TRBJ2-6|15|NA|TRBV30
TGTGCCTGGAGTGGAGCGAGCTCTGGGGCCAACGTCCTGACTTTC
CAWSGASSGANVLTF
>NA|TRBJ1-1|11|NA|TRBV25-1
TGTGCCAGCAGGAATGGCCCTGAAGCTTTCTTT
CASRNGPEAFF
>NA|TRBJ2-5|15|NA|TRBV30
TGTGCCCAGGGCGGCGATTCGGGCCTACGGGAGACCCAGTACTTC
CAQGGDSGLRETQYF
>NA|TRBJ2-1|12|NA|TRBV2
TGTGCCAGCAGGGTCCTAGGGGATGAGCAGTTCTTC
CASRVLGDEQFF
>TRBD1|TRBJ2-7|15|NA|TRBV6-6
TGTGCCAGCAGTTACTCGAGGGGGCAGGGCTACGAGCAGTACTTC
CASSYSRGQGYEQYF
>NA|TRBJ1-1|12|NA|TRBV6-6
TGTGCCAGCAGTTACGAGCGCACTGAAGCTTTCTTT
CASSYERTEAFF
>TRBD2|TRBJ2-5|15|NA|TRBV5-8
TGTGCCAGCAGGGGACTAGCGGGTTGGTTAGAGACCCAGTACTTC
CASRGLAGWLETQYF
>NA|TRBJ1-1|13|NA|TRBV30
TGTGCCTGGAGTATAGCTAGGAACACTGAAGCTTTCTTT
CAWSIARNTEAFF
>TRBD1|TRBJ2-5|14|NA|TRBV18
TGTGCCAGCTCACCCTACGGGACAGGGGAGACCCAGTACTTC
CASSPYGTGETQYF
>NA|TRBJ2-7|15|NA|TRBV21-1
TGTGCCAGCAGCAAAATTCAGGGCCTTCCCTACGAGCAGTACTTC
CASSKIQGLPYEQYF
>TRBD2|TRBJ2-2|18|NA|TRBV4-1
TGCGCCAGCAGCCAGCCGGGACTAGCGGTCGCGAACACCGGGGAGCTGTTTTTT
CASSQPGLAVANTGELFF
>TRBD2|TRBJ2-1|16|NA|TRBV24-1
TGTGCCACCAGTGATCCGACTAGCGGGGGATACAATGAGCAGTTCTTC
CATSDPTSGGYNEQFF
>NA|TRBJ2-2|16|few|TRBV7-3
TGTGCCAGCAGCTTTGGGGCCAGTTCGAACACCGGGGAGCTGTTTTTT
CASSFGASSNTGELFF
>NA|TRBJ2-1|16|NA|TRBV4-3
TGCGCCAGCAGCCAAGATCTAACTAGTCCCTACAATGAGCAGTTCTTC
CASSQDLTSPYNEQFF
>NA|TRBJ2-1|15|NA|TRBV2
TGTGCCAGCAGCTTGACTCCCGCCGTCGGGAATGAGCAGTTCTTC
CASSLTPAVGNEQFF
>TRBD2|TRBJ2-5|16|few|TRBV5-1
TGCGCCAGCAGCTTATTGCCCGCCGGAGCGGGGGAGACCCAGTACTTC
CASSLLPAGAGETQYF
>NA|TRBJ2-5|14|NA|TRBV6-2/TRBV6-3
TGTGCCAGCAGTTACGTGACAGGTCAAGAGACCCAGTACTTC
CASSYVTGQETQYF
>TRBD1|TRBJ2-1|15|NA|TRBV7-7
TGTGCTAGCAGCAGCGGGACAGGGGTAGACAATGAGCAGTTCTTC
CASSSGTGVDNEQFF
>NA|TRBJ2-1|13|NA|TRBV5-1
TGCGCCAGCAGCTTGGGGCAAATAAATGAGCAGTTCTTC
CASSLGQINEQFF
>NA|TRBJ1-4|14|NA|TRBV5-1
TGCGCCAGCAGCAGGGACTCTTTTAATGAAAAACTGTTTTTT
CASSRDSFNEKLFF
>TRBD2|TRBJ2-7|16|NA|TRBV18
TGTGCCAGCTCACCGGGACTAGCGGGAGAGGCCTACGAGCAGTACTTC
CASSPGLAGEAYEQYF
>NA|TRBJ2-1|13|NA|TRBV18
TGTGCCAGCTCACCACCGAGCCATAATGAGCAGTTCTTC
CASSPPSHNEQFF
>TRBD1|TRBJ1-2|13|few|TRBV7-3
TGTGCCAGCAGCTTGGACAGGGGGTATGGCTACACCTTC
CASSLDRGYGYTF
>TRBD1|TRBJ1-2|14|NA|TRBV10-3
TGTGCCATCAGTAAGACAGGGGGCGCGGATGGCTACACCTTC
CAISKTGGADGYTF
>NA|TRBJ2-2|19|NA|TRBV9
TGTGCCAGCAGCGTAAGAGATAGACAGAATAAGTTGAACACCGGGGAGCTGTTTTTT
CASSVRDRQNKLNTGELFF
>NA|TRBJ2-3|14|NA|TRBV5-1
TGCGCCAGCAGCTTGGTAGGAGGGGCAGATACGCAGTATTTT
CASSLVGGADTQYF
>TRBD2|TRBJ2-7|15|few|TRBV4-2
TGTGCCAGCAGCCAAGAACTAGCGGGACCCTACGAGCAGTACTTC
CASSQELAGPYEQYF
>NA|TRBJ1-2|13|few|TRBV11-2
TGTGCCAGCAGCTTAGACGGGTTGGGTGGCTACACCTTC
CASSLDGLGGYTF
>TRBD2|TRBJ2-7|16|NA|TRBV7-9
TGTGCCAGCAGCTGGGCGGGGGGACCAGTCTCCTACGAGCAGTACTTC
CASSWAGGPVSYEQYF
>TRBD1|TRBJ1-1|18|NA|TRBV7-9
TGTGCCAGCAGCTTAGTATGGACAGGGCAAACTATGAACACTGAAGCTTTCTTT
CASSLVWTGQTMNTEAFF
>NA|TRBJ1-6|16|NA|TRBV10-3
TGTGCCATCAGTGAGGGGGGGAGCTCCTATAATTCACCCCTCCACTTT
CAISEGGSSYNSPLHF
>TRBD1|TRBJ2-1|15|NA|TRBV19
TGTGCCAGTAGTGAGTCGGGACAGGGGGCGAATGAGCAGTTCTTC
CASSESGQGANEQFF
>NA|TRBJ1-6|16|NA|TRBV4-3
TGCGCCAGCAGCCAAGACTGGCAGGGAGGTAATTCACCCCTCCACTTT
CASSQDWQGGNSPLHF
>TRBD2|TRBJ2-3|15|NA|TRBV5-1
TGCGCCAGCAGCACCAGCGGGAGAGGGGAAGATACGCAGTATTTT
CASSTSGRGEDTQYF
>TRBD1|TRBJ2-7|15|NA|TRBV19
TGTGCCAGTACCGATCCGGGACAGGGAACCTACGAGCAGTACTTC
CASTDPGQGTYEQYF
>NA|TRBJ2-5|16|NA|TRBV21-1
TGTGCCAGCAGCACCTGGAGCAGCGGGATAATCGGGACCCAGTACTTC
CASSTWSSGIIGTQYF
>NA|TRBJ2-7|16|NA|TRBV27
TGTGCCAGCAGCCGCTTACCCCCGGGACTTACGGGGGAGCAGTACTTC
CASSRLPPGLTGEQYF